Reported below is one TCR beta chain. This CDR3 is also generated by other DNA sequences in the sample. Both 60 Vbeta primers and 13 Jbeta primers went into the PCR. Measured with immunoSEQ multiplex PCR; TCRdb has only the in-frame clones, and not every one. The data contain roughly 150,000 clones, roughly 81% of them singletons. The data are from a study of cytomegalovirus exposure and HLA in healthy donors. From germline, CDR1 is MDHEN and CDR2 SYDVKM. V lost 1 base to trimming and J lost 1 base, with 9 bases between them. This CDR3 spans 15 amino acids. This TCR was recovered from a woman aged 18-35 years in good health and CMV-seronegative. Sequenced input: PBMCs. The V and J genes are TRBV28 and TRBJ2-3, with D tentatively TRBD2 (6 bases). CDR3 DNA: TGTGCCAGCAGTTTATTGGGGGGAGGCACAGATACGCAGTATTTT. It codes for CASSLLGGGTDTQYF.